The rows below give T cell receptor beta chains drawn from one sample of a study of type 1 regulatory T cells. TCRdb re-analysed the reads in MiXCR, keeping a single row per CDR3 protein. The sample has about 23,000 distinct CDR3 sequences, roughly 50% seen once. These receptors lack a known antigen. The sequenced sample consisted of cultured T cells, either the whole culture or a sorted T cell fraction (not recorded which). Receptors originate from a human donor in good health. The conserved cysteine and the conserved F or W are not part of the CDR3 here. Each record gives: V gene, CDR3 length, CDR3 protein.

TRBV5-1 11 ASSPIKGTEAF
TRBV12-3/TRBV12-4 15 ANSSSWAGTTYNEQF
TRBV11-3 12 ASSYGGLNTEAF
TRBV18 13 ASSPVRTDTGELF
TRBV18 12 ASSTTGGGHEQY
TRBV4-1 13 ASSQRGGLADTQY
TRBV5-1 12 ASSSGGTYNEQF
TRBV7-9 12 ASSPPGTGNEQF
TRBV4-2 15 ASSHGTDYSGANVLT
TRBV12-3/TRBV12-4 15 ASSPFMGAGAKNIQY
TRBV9 13 ASSVWDSESSGAF
TRBV18 11 ASSPSGSYEQY
TRBV5-1 12 ASSVTAGTYEQY
TRBV11-2 13 ASSLGGSRQGEQF
TRBV29-1 12 SCRWRGDYNEQF
TRBV18 13 ASSPPAASTDTRY
TRBV7-9 11 ASSLRTNYGYT
TRBV7-2 12 ASSLWSGRVEQY
TRBV9 11 ASSVRHSGEAF
TRBV6-6 12 ASSYSNKDYGYT
TRBV28 12 ASRRSGETEKLF
TRBV2 14 ASSVGPWASTDTQY
TRBV5-1 13 ASSLVTGSNYEQY
TRBV12-3/TRBV12-4 13 ATGGRGFSNQPQH
TRBV2 14 ASSEAKSAGNQPQH
TRBV3-1 13 ASSPLPSQPWNYT
TRBV10-3 13 AISESWGSSYKQY
TRBV7-9 14 ASSLFGGGSTDTQY
TRBV24-1 13 ATSASDRGNTEAF
TRBV3-1 12 ASNLRVAWETQY
TRBV5-3 17 ARSLRSQRASGANNEQF
TRBV7-9 10 ASSLHGETQY
TRBV2 14 ASSEPASGGQETQY
TRBV10-3 12 AISTSGATGELF
TRBV11-2 14 ASSPRQGGGANEQF
TRBV25-1 13 ASSEPGRQSEKLF
TRBV20-1 13 SAPNDRVGYNEQF
TRBV12-3/TRBV12-4 12 ASSLGRGLYGYT
TRBV6-1 16 ASSETVALAGGQDTQY
TRBV2 12 ASSELGITEKLF
TRBV7-2 13 ASSFGLAVQETQY
TRBV6-6 12 ASRLTSDTGELF
TRBV7-8 12 AVRAFGGGTEAF
TRBV7-2 13 ASSPGTIRTYEQY
TRBV2 11 ASSGMANTEAF